The entry below gives a single T cell receptor (beta chain) sequence along with its context. What it recognizes is unknown. Per germline, CDR1 MNHEY and CDR2 SVGAGI. J was trimmed by 0 bases and V by 4 bases; bases with no gene match: 3. The CDR3 is 15 amino acids. This sample was included in a study of STAT5B mutations in CD4+ large granular lymphocyte leukemia. Study-wide context: Among healthy donors, a particular HLA allele went with more CDR3 'QG' motifs.

In the study's own analysis: Productive clonotypes were detectable down to 2.59 x 10-5 frequency. Sequenced by immunoSEQ multiplex PCR; TCRdb stores in-frame clones only, minus some. V and J calls and clone size come straight from that table; D and trimming were deduced from the DNA. The sample contains approximately 30,000 clones, more than 65% of which appear only once. Study results and caveats: Without HLA matching, higher CD4+ than CD8+ T-LGLL clonality could reflect small sample size. CD4-sorted patient repertoires seemed more clonal than healthy CD4+ repertoires.

The clonotype was recovered from a human donor in good health. The chain is built from TRBV6-5 and TRBJ2-1, with 7 bases matching TRBD2. The sequenced material came from CD4+ T cells from blood buffy coats. For the CDR3, the DNA is TGTGCCAGCAGTTCTAGCGGAGCCTCCTACAATGAGCAGTTCTTC. Encoded protein: CASSSSGASYNEQFF.